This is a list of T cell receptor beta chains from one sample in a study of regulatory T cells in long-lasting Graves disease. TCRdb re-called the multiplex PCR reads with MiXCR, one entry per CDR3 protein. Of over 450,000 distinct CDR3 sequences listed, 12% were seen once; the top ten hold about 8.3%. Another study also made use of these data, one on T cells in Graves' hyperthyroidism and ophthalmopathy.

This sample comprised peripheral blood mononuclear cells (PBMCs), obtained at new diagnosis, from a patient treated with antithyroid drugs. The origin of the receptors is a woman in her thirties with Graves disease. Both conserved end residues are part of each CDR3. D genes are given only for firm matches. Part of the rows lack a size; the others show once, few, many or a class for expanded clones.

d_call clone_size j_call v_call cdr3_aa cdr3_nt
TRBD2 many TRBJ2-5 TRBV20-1 CSATGLGETQYF TGCAGTGCTACGGGACTAGGGGAGACCCAGTACTTC
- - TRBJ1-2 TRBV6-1 CASGATSGDSYYGYTF TGTGCCAGCGGAGCAACGTCGGGAGATTCGTACTATGGCTACACCTTC
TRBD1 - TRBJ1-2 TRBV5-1 CASSLPGQGINYGYTF TGCGCCAGCAGCTTACCGGGACAGGGAATAAACTATGGCTACACCTTC
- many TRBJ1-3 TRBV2 CASSELFGQGANF -
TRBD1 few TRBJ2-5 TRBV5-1 CASSPATGGLETQYF TGCGCCAGCAGCCCAGCCACAGGGGGTCTAGAGACCCAGTACTTC
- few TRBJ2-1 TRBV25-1 CASSAPTKVDGDNEQFF TGTGCCAGCAGTGCACCCACAAAAGTCGACGGCGACAATGAGCAGTTCTTC
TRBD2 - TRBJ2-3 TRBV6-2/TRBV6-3 CASSYPIPRTSVGSDTQYF TGTGCCAGCAGTTACCCCATTCCCCGGACTAGCGTCGGTTCAGATACGCAGTATTTT
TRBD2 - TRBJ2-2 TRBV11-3 CASSLSAAGDTGELFF TGTGCCAGCAGCTTAAGTGCGGCGGGAGACACCGGGGAGCTGTTTTTT
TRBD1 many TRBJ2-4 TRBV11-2 CASSLLQGSAANIQYF TGTGCCAGCAGCCTATTACAGGGGTCAGCTGCAAACATTCAGTACTTC
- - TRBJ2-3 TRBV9 CASSASGSLGADTQYF TGTGCCAGCAGCGCCTCTGGGAGCCTAGGGGCAGATACGCAGTATTTT
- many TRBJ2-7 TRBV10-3 CATRGGSPYEQYF TGTGCCACCCGTGGAGGGAGCCCCTACGAGCAGTACTTC
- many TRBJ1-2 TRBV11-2 CASSLAGGKLYGYTF TGTGCCAGCAGCTTAGCGGGCGGGAAACTCTATGGCTACACCTTC
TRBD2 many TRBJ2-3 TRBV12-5 CASGPWTSESDTQYF TGTGCTAGTGGTCCCTGGACTAGCGAATCAGATACGCAGTATTTT
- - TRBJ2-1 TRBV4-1 CASSQEAYNEQFF TGCGCCAGCAGCCAAGAGGCGTATAATGAGCAGTTCTTC
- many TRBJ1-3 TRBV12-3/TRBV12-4 CASSFVKPSSGNTIYF TGTGCCAGCAGTTTTGTAAAGCCGAGCTCTGGAAACACCATATATTTT
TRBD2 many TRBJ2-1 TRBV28 CASSTGVLAGEARYNEQFF TGTGCCAGCAGTACAGGGGTACTAGCGGGAGAAGCCCGATACAATGAGCAGTTCTTC
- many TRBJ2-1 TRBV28 CASTDLFSSYNEQFF TGTGCCAGCACCGACCTCTTCAGCTCCTACAATGAGCAGTTCTTC
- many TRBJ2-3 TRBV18 CASSPYSGSTGAEDTQYF TGTGCCAGCTCACCATACTCCGGGTCGACGGGCGCGGAAGATACGCAGTATTTT
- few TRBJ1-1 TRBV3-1 CASRIGHLNTEAFF TGTGCCAGCAGGATCGGACACTTGAACACTGAAGCTTTCTTT
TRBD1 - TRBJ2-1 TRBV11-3 CASSSRTGRSYNEQFF TGTGCCAGCAGCTCAAGGACAGGTCGGTCCTACAATGAGCAGTTCTTC
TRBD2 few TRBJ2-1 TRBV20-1 CSARSGSQGDEQFF TGCAGTGCTCGGAGCGGGAGTCAAGGAGATGAGCAGTTCTTC
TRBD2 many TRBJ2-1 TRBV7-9 CASRPGTSINEQFF TGTGCCAGTCGCCCCGGGACTAGCATCAATGAGCAGTTCTTC
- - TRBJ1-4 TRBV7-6 CASSLAFGGVVFF TGTGCCAGCAGCTTAGCGTTTGGCGGGGTTGTGTTTTTT
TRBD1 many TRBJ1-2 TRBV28 CASSFRGQNYGYTF TGTGCCAGCAGTTTCCGGGGACAGAACTATGGCTACACCTTC
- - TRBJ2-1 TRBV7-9 CASSSSIESNEQFF TGTGCCAGCAGCTCTTCTATTGAAAGCAATGAGCAGTTCTTC
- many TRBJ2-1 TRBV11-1 CASTGPGLNEQFF TGTGCCAGCACGGGTCCGGGACTCAATGAGCAGTTCTTC
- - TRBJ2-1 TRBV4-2 CASSQERGVNEQFF TGTGCCAGCAGCCAAGAGCGCGGGGTCAATGAGCAGTTCTTC
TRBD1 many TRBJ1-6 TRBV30 CAWSLPGGWYSPLHF TGTGCCTGGAGTTTGCCAGGGGGCTGGTATTCACCCCTCCACTTT
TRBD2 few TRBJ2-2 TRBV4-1 CASSQVGLAKNTGELFF TGCGCCAGCAGCCAAGTGGGACTAGCGAAGAACACCGGGGAGCTGTTTTTT
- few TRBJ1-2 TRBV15 CATSRATASKGYTF TGTGCCACCAGCAGAGCGACAGCCTCTAAGGGCTACACCTTC
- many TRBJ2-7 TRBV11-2 CASSPRGGAYEQYF TGTGCCAGCAGCCCCCGTGGGGGGGCGTACGAGCAGTACTTC
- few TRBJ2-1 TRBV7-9 CASSRGQPGGEQFF TGTGCCAGCAGCCGGGGACAACCCGGGGGAGAGCAGTTCTTC
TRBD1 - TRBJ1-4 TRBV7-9 CASSLKGTAEKLFF TGTGCCAGCAGCTTAAAGGGGACAGCGGAAAAACTGTTTTTT
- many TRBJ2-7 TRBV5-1 CASSYERDEQYF TGCGCCAGCAGCTATGAGAGGGACGAGCAGTACTTC
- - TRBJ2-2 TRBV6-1 CASSVGEAGELFF TGTGCCAGCTCCGTAGGGGAAGCCGGGGAGCTGTTTTTT
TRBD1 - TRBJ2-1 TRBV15 CATRGTGGYNEQFF TGTGCCACCCGAGGGACAGGGGGATACAATGAGCAGTTCTTC
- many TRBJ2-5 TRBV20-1 CSGTSRETQYF TGCAGTGGAACTAGCCGTGAGACCCAGTACTTC
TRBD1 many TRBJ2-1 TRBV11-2 CASSLDPDRVESEQFF TGTGCCAGCAGCTTAGACCCAGACAGGGTTGAAAGTGAGCAGTTCTTC
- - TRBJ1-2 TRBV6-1 CASSSGDGYTF TGTGCCAGCAGCTCAGGGGATGGCTACACCTTC
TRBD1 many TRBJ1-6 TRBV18 CASSPLTGGDSPLHF TGTGCCAGCTCACCACTCACAGGGGGAGATTCACCCCTCCACTTT
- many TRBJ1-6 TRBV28 CASSSQGRPLHF TGTGCCAGCAGTTCCCAGGGACGACCCCTCCACTTT
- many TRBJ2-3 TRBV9 CASSVVSDTQYF TGTGCCAGCAGCGTAGTGTCAGATACGCAGTATTTT
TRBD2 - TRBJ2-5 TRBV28 CASSFSATGGMETQYF TGTGCCAGCAGTTTTTCAGCTACGGGAGGGATGGAGACCCAGTACTTC
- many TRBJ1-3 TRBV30 CAWSVQAGRNTIYF TGTGCCTGGAGTGTACAAGCAGGGAGAAACACCATATATTTT
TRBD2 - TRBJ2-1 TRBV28 CASSSPGLAGGEQFF TGTGCCAGCAGTTCACCGGGACTAGCGGGAGGCGAGCAGTTCTTC
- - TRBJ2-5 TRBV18 CASSPRAVQETQYF TGTGCCAGCTCACCCCGGGCAGTACAAGAGACCCAGTACTTC
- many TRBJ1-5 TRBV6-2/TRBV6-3 CASSFGEEGQPQHF TGTGCCAGCAGTTTTGGGGAAGAGGGTCAGCCCCAGCATTTT
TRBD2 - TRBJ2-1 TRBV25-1 CASSEYLLAGGYNEQFF TGTGCCAGCAGTGAATATCTGTTAGCGGGAGGGTACAATGAGCAGTTCTTC
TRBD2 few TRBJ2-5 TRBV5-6 CASSSTLAVERETQYF TGTGCCAGCAGCTCTACACTAGCGGTGGAACGAGAGACCCAGTACTTC